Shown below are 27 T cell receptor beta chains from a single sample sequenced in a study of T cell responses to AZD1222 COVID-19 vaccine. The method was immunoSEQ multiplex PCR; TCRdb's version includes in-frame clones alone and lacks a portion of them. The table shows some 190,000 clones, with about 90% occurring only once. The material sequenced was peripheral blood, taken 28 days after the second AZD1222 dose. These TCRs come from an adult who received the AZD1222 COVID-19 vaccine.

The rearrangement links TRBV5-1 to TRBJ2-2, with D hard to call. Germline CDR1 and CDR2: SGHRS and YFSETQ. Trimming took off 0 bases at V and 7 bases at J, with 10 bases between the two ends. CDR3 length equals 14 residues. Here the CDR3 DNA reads TGCGCCAGCAGCTTGGCGGGCGCCAGCGGGGAGCTGTTTTTT. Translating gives CASSLAGASGELFF.

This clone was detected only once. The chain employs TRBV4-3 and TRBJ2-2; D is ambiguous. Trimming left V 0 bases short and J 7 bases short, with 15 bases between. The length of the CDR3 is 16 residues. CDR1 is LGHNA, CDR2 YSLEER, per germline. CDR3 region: CASSQDLRAQVGELFF. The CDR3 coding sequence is TGCGCCAGCAGCCAAGATTTAAGGGCCCAGGTCGGGGAGCTGTTTTTT.

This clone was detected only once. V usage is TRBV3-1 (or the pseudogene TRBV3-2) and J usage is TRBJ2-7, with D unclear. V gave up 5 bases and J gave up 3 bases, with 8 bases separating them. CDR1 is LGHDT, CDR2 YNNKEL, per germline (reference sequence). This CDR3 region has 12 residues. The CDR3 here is CASSRLRYEQYF. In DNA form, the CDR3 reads TGTGCCAGCAGCAGGCTCCGCTACGAGCAGTACTTC.

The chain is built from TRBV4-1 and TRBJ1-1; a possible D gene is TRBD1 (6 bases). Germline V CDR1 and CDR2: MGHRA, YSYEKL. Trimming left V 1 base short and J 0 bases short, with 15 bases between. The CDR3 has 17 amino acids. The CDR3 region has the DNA TGCGCCAGCAGCCAAGGGGACACCGGATATATGAACACTGAAGCTTTCTTT. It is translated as CASSQGDTGYMNTEAFF.

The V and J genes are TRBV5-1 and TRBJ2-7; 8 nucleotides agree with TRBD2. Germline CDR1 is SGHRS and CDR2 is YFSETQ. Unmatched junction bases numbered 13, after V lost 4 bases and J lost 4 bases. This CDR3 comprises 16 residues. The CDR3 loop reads CASSPGGARWSYEQYF. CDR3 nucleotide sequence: TGCGCCAGCAGCCCGGGAGGGGCCAGATGGTCGTACGAGCAGTACTTC.

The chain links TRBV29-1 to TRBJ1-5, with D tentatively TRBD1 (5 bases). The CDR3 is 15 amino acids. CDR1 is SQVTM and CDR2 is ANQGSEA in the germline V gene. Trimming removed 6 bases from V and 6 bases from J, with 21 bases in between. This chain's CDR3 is CSVLTSRNGGQPQHF. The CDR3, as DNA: TGCAGCGTACTCACATCCAGGAACGGGGGTCAGCCCCAGCATTTT.

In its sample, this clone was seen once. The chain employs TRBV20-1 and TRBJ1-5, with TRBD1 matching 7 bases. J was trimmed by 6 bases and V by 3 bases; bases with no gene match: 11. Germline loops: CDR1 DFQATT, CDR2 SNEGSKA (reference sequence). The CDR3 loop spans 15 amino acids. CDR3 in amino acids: CSASSGTVRGQPQHF. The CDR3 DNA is TGCAGTGCTAGTAGCGGGACAGTAAGGGGTCAGCCCCAGCATTTT.

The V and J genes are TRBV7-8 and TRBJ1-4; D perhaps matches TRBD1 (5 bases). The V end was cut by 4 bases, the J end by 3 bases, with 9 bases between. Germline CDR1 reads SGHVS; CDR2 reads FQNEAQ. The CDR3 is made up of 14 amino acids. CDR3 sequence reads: CASSSGLSNEKLFF. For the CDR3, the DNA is TGTGCCAGCAGCTCAGGGTTATCTAATGAAAAACTGTTTTTT.

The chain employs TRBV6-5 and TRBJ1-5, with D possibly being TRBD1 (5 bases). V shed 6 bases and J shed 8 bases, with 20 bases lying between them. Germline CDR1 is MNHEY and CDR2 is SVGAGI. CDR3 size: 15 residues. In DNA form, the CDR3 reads TGTGCCAGCAGAGCGGTTGACAGCTTAAGGGAGCCCCAGCATTTT. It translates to CASRAVDSLREPQHF.

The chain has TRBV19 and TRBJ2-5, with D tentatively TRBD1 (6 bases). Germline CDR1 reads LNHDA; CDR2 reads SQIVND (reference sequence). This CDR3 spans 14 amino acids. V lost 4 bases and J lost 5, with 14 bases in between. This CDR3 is CASSTQGRYETQYF. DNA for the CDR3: TGTGCCAGTAGTACCCAGGGGAGATACGAGACCCAGTACTTC.

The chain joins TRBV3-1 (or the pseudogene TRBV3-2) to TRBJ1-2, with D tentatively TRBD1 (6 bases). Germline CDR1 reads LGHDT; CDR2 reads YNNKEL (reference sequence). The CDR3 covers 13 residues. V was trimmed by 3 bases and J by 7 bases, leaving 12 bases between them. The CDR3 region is CASSHTDSPGYTF. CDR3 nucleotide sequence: TGTGCCAGCAGCCACACGGACAGCCCTGGCTACACCTTC.

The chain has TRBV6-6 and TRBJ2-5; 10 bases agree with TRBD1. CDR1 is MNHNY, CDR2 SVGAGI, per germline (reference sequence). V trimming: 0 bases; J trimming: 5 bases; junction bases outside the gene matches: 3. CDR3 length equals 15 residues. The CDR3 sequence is CASSYSGTGDETQYF. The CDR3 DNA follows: TGTGCCAGCAGTTACTCTGGGACAGGGGACGAGACCCAGTACTTC.

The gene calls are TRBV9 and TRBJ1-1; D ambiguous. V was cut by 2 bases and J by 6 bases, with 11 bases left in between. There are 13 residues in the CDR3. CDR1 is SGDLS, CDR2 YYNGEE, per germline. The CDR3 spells CASSVAGSSEAFF. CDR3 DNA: TGTGCCAGCAGCGTGGCTGGGTCTTCTGAAGCTTTCTTT.

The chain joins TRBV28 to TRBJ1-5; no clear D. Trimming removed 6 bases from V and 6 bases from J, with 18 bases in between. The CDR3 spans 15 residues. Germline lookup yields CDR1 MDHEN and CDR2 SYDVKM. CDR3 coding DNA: TGTGCCAGCAGGCCAGGCGTCGGGGAGGGTCAGCCCCAGCATTTT. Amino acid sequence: CASRPGVGEGQPQHF. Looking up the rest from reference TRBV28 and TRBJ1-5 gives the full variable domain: DVKVTQSSRYLVKRTGEKVFLECVQDMDHENMFWYRQDPGLGLRLIYFSYDVKMKEKGDIPEGYSVSREKKERFSLILESASTNQTSMYLCASRPGVGEGQPQHFGDGTRLSIL.

The CDR3 coding sequence is TGTGCCATCAGCCAACCGGGACGGCAAGCTTTCTTT. This sequence encodes CAISQPGRQAFF. This chain links TRBV10-3 with TRBJ1-1; D is possibly TRBD1 (5 bases). Trimming left V 6 bases short and J 9 bases short, with 14 bases between. The CDR3 runs 12 residues. Germline V CDR1 and CDR2: ENHRY, SYGVKD.

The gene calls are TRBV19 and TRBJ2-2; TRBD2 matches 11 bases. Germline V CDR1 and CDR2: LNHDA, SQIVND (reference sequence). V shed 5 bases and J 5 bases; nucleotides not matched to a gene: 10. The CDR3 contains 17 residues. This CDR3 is CASSQKTSGVGTGELFF. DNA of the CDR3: TGTGCCAGTAGTCAAAAGACTAGCGGGGTTGGTACCGGGGAGCTGTTTTTT.

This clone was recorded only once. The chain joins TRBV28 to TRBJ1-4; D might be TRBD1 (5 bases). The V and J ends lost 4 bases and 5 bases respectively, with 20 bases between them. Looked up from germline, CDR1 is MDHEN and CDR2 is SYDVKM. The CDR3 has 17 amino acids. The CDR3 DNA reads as TGTGCCAGCAGTTCGACCTATACGGGGGGATTAAATGAAAAACTGTTTTTT. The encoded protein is CASSSTYTGGLNEKLFF.

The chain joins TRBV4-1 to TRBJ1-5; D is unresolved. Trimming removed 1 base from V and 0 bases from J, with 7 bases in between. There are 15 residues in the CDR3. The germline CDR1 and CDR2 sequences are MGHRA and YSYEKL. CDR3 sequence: CASSQGQNSNQPQHF. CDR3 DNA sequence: TGCGCCAGCAGCCAAGGGCAGAATAGCAATCAGCCCCAGCATTTT.

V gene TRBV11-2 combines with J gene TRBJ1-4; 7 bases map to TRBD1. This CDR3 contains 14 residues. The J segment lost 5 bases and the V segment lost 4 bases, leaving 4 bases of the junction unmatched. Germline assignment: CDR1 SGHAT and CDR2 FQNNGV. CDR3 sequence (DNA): TGTGCCAGCAGCTCGGGACAGCACAATGAAAAACTGTTTTTT. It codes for CASSSGQHNEKLFF. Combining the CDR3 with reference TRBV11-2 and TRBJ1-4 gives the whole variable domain EAGVAQSPRYKIIEKRQSVAFWCNPISGHATLYWYQQILGQGPKLLIQFQNNGVVDDSQLPKDRFSAERLKGVDSTLKIQPAKLEDSAVYLCASSSGQHNEKLFFGSGTQLSVL.

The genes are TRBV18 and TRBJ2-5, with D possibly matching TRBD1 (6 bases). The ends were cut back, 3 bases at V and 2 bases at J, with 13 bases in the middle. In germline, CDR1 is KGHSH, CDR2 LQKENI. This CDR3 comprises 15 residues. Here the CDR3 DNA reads TGTGCCAGCTCACCGAGGACAGCGTTTCAAGAGACCCAGTACTTC. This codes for CASSPRTAFQETQYF. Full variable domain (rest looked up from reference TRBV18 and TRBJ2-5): NAGVMQNPRHLVRRRGQEARLRCSPMKGHSHVYWYRQLPEEGLKFMVYLQKENIIDESGMPKERFSAEFPKEGPSILRIQQVVRGDSAAYFCASSPRTAFQETQYFGPGTRLLVL.

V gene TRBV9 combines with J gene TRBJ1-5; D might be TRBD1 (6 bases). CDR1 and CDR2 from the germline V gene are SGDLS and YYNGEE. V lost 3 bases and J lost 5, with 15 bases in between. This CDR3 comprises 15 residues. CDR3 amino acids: CASSAGTYGHQPQHF. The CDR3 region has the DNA TGTGCCAGCAGCGCAGGGACATATGGGCATCAGCCCCAGCATTTT.

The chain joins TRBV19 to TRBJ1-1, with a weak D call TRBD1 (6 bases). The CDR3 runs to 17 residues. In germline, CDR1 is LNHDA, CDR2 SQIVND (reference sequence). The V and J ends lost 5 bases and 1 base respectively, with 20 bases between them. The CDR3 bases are TGTGCCAGTAGTCGAAGGGGGAGCGGGGGGCAGAACACTGAAGCTTTCTTT. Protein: CASSRRGSGGQNTEAFF.

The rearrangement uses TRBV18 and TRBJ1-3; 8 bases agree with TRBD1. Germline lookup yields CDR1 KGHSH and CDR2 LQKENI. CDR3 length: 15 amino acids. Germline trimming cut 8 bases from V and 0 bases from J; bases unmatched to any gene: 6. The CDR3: CASAPDRDSGNTIYF. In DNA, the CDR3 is TGTGCCAGCGCCCCGGACAGGGACTCTGGAAACACCATATATTTT.

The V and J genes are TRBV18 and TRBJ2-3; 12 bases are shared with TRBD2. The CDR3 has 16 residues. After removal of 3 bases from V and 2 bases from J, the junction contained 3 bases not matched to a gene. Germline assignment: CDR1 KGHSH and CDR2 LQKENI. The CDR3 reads CASSPRLAGDTDTQYF. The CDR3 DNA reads TGTGCCAGCTCACCCCGACTAGCGGGAGACACAGATACGCAGTATTTT.

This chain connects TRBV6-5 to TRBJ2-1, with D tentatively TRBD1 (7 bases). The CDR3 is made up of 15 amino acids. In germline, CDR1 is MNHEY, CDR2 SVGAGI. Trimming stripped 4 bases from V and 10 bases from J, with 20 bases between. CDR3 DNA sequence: TGTGCCAGCAGTTTATATAGGGGACAGCGGGCCGAGCAGTTCTTC. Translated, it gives CASSLYRGQRAEQFF.

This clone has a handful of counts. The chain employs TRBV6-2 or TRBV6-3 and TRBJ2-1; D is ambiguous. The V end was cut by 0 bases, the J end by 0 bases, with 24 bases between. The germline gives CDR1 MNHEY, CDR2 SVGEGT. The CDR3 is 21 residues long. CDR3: CASSYSGRQLLISSSYNEQFF. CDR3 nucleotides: TGTGCCAGCAGTTACTCTGGGCGTCAATTATTAATATCTAGCTCCTACAATGAGCAGTTCTTC.

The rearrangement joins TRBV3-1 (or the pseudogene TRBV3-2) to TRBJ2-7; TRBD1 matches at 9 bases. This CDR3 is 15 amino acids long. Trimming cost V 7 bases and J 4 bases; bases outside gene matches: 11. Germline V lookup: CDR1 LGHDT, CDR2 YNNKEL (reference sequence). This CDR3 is CASTQQGAPGYEQYF. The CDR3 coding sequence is TGTGCCAGCACTCAACAGGGGGCGCCGGGTTACGAGCAGTACTTC.